These 13 T cell receptor beta chains were sequenced from one sample in a study of blood T cell repertoires in COVID-19. This table comes from immunoSEQ multiplex PCR, and its TCRdb copy is limited to in-frame clones, with some not included. The sample records 65,000 to 95,000 clones, over 65% being singletons. Material for sequencing was peripheral blood. These receptors were taken from a man aged 50-60 years with active or convalescent COVID-19.

The V gene is TRBV12-5, the J gene TRBJ1-1; D gene uncertain. This CDR3 has 12 residues. Trimming removed 0 bases from V and 7 bases from J, with 6 bases in between. Germline assignment: CDR1 LGHNT and CDR2 FRNRAP. The CDR3 here is CASGLVRGEAFF. CDR3 DNA sequence: TGTGCTAGTGGTTTGGTGCGTGGTGAAGCTTTCTTT. Looking up the rest from reference TRBV12-5 and TRBJ1-1 gives the full variable domain: DARVTQTPRHKVTEMGQEVTMRCQPILGHNTVFWYRQTMMQGLELLAYFRNRAPLDDSGMPKDRFSAEMPDATLATLKIQPSEPRDSAVYFCASGLVRGEAFFGQGTRLTVV.

The CDR3 protein is CASSSWDRGNTEAFF. CDR3 DNA sequence: TGTGCCAGCAGCTCGTGGGACAGGGGGAACACTGAAGCTTTCTTT. V usage is TRBV9 and J usage is TRBJ1-1; TRBD1 matches at 10 bases. Germline V gene data show CDR1 as SGDLS and CDR2 as YYNGEE. There are 15 residues in the CDR3. V shed 4 bases and J 1 base; nucleotides not matched to a gene: 4.

This chain links TRBV5-1 with TRBJ2-1, with D maybe TRBD2 (6 bases). The length of the CDR3 is 18 residues. Germline-derived CDR1 and CDR2 are SGHRS and YFSETQ. V was cut by 0 bases and J by 0 bases, with 16 bases left in between. The CDR3: CASSLADRDFSSYNEQFF. CDR3 coding DNA: TGCGCCAGCAGCTTGGCCGACCGGGACTTTAGCTCCTACAATGAGCAGTTCTTC.

The rearrangement uses TRBV2 and TRBJ2-3; TRBD1 agrees at 7 bases. CDR1 SNHLY and CDR2 FYNNEI come from the germline V gene. J lost 0 bases, V lost 9 bases, and 6 bases had no gene match. CDR3 length: 14 amino acids. The CDR3 region is CASSRDSSTDTQYF. The DNA of the CDR3 is TGTGCCAGTTCCCGGGACAGCAGCACAGATACGCAGTATTTT.

V and J are TRBV6-2 or TRBV6-3 and TRBJ2-5; 7 nucleotides align to TRBD2. Germline V CDR1 and CDR2: MNHEY, SVGEGT. The CDR3 runs to 17 residues. Losses at the gene ends were 2 bases for V and 2 bases for J; bases not matched to a gene: 11. This CDR3 reads CASSYRLALTAQETQYF. The CDR3 region has the DNA TGTGCCAGCAGTTACCGACTAGCTTTGACGGCTCAAGAGACCCAGTACTTC.

The chain has TRBV25-1 and TRBJ1-1; D gene ambiguous. Germline CDR1 reads MGHDK; CDR2 reads SYGVNS. The germline V and J ends were trimmed by 3 bases and 0 bases, with 11 bases remaining between them. The CDR3 contains 15 residues. The CDR3 here is CASSEIGDMNTEAFF. The CDR3 nucleotides are TGTGCCAGCAGTGAGATCGGTGATATGAACACTGAAGCTTTCTTT.

This clone was seen many times. This chain links TRBV4-1 with TRBJ2-1, with 14 positions matching TRBD2. The CDR3 consists of 17 residues. V gave up 0 bases and J gave up 7 bases; unmatched junction bases: 5. Germline loops: CDR1 MGHRA, CDR2 YSYEKL. The CDR3 DNA is TGCGCCAGCAGCCAAGAGGCGGGACTAGCGGGGGTTAATGAGCAGTTCTTC. Encoded protein: CASSQEAGLAGVNEQFF.

In its sample, this clone was seen a few times. Here the CDR3 reads CASRMTGSFSEQYF. The CDR3 DNA is TGTGCCAGCAGGATGACAGGGTCCTTCTCCGAGCAGTACTTC. This rearrangement joins TRBV5-4 to TRBJ2-7; TRBD1 agrees at 7 bases. The CDR3 has 14 amino acids. The V and J ends lost 5 bases and 6 bases, in that order; junction bases with no gene match: 11. In germline, CDR1 is SGHNT, CDR2 YYREEE (reference sequence).

This clone was picked up a small number of times. The chain carries TRBV18 and TRBJ1-3, with 7 nucleotides matching TRBD1. CDR1 is KGHSH, CDR2 LQKENI, per germline. V lost 3 bases to trimming and J lost 0 bases; unmatched junction nucleotides: 5. The CDR3 spans 16 residues. The CDR3 sequence: CASSPATGSSGNTIYF. For the CDR3, the DNA is TGTGCCAGCTCACCCGCGACAGGGAGCTCTGGAAACACCATATATTTT.

This clone was found once. The CDR3: CASSLEVGTEAFF. In DNA form, the CDR3 reads TGTGCCAGCAGTTTAGAGGTTGGGACTGAAGCTTTCTTT. The chain carries TRBV27 and TRBJ1-1, with no clear D. CDR1 MNHEY and CDR2 SMNVEV come from the germline V gene (reference sequence). The CDR3 has 13 residues. V lost 2 bases and J 5 bases, leaving 9 bases between the germline ends.

This chain joins TRBV15 and TRBJ2-5; TRBD1 might be the D (6 bases). CDR1 is LNHNV and CDR2 is YYDKDF in the germline V gene (reference sequence). This CDR3 region has 16 residues. V lost 0 bases and J 5 bases, leaving 16 bases between the germline ends. CDR3 DNA: TGTGCCACCAGCAGAGATATGGTGGGGGCCGGGGAGACCCAGTACTTC. Translated, it gives CATSRDMVGAGETQYF.

The chain employs TRBV27 and TRBJ1-1; TRBD1 matches at 7 bases. V lost 5 bases and J lost 1; bases outside the gene matches: 4. Germline V gene data show CDR1 as MNHEY and CDR2 as SMNVEV (reference sequence). This CDR3 is built from 14 residues. The CDR3 is CASSIRTGNTEAFF. The DNA of the CDR3 is TGTGCCAGCAGTATAAGGACAGGGAACACTGAAGCTTTCTTT.

This chain links TRBV6-2 or TRBV6-3 with TRBJ2-5; D is ambiguous. Germline lookup yields CDR1 MNHEY and CDR2 SVGEGT. This CDR3 is built from 13 residues. The V end was cut by 2 bases, the J end by 2 bases, with 6 bases between. The CDR3 loop reads CASSYTTQETQYF. In DNA, the CDR3 is TGTGCCAGCAGTTACACTACGCAAGAGACCCAGTACTTC.